This entry lists 6 T cell receptor beta chains sequenced from one sample in a study of cytomegalovirus exposure and HLA in healthy donors. PCR primers comprised 60 Vbeta and 13 Jbeta primers. The protocol was immunoSEQ multiplex PCR, while the TCRdb copy is restricted to in-frame clones and leaves out a portion. This sample carries 150,000 to 200,000 clones, 80% of them seen once, and the ten largest clones take 1%. Sequences were obtained from PBMCs. The receptor set was obtained from a woman aged 45-65 years in good health and CMV-seropositive.

The rearrangement joins TRBV5-8 to TRBJ1-2; no reliable D call. Germline V gene sequence: CDR1 SGHTS, CDR2 YDEGEE. This CDR3 has 13 residues. V was pared by 0 bases and J by 8 bases, with 11 bases between. CDR3 sequence reads: CASSLGERGGYTF. In DNA form, the CDR3 reads TGTGCCAGCAGCTTGGGTGAGCGGGGAGGCTACACCTTC.

The chain has TRBV15 and TRBJ1-4; 7 bases align to TRBD1. Losses at the gene ends were 5 bases for V and 7 bases for J; bases not matched to a gene: 13. Germline V gene data show CDR1 as LNHNV and CDR2 as YYDKDF (reference sequence). This CDR3 spans 16 amino acids. In nucleotides, the CDR3 is TGTGCCACCAGCGGAATAAAGGGGGCATCAGGTGAAAAACTGTTTTTT. It specifies CATSGIKGASGEKLFF.

The chain joins TRBV7-3 to TRBJ2-2; 9 bases line up with TRBD1. The germline V gene encodes CDR1 SGHTA and CDR2 FQGTGA. The CDR3 is 18 amino acids. J was trimmed by 3 bases and V by 3 bases; bases with no gene match: 11. The CDR3 region has the DNA TGTGCCAGCAGCTTTTCACACTTCCGGGACAGGGACACCGGGGAGCTGTTTTTT. Its protein product is CASSFSHFRDRDTGELFF.

Comments on this clone: The junction differs from germline at one of its ends, possibly a read error. The rearrangement uses TRBV9 and TRBJ2-7, with 11 bases that match TRBD2. Germline CDR1 SGDLS, CDR2 YYNGEE. This CDR3 has 14 amino acids. DNA for the CDR3: TGTGCCAGCAGCGCCGGGACTAGCGGCTACGGGCAGTACTTC. Protein: CASSAGTSGYGQYF.

This clone was seen a single time. The V gene is TRBV10-3, the J gene TRBJ2-1; 12 bases match TRBD2. Germline V CDR1 and CDR2: ENHRY, SYGVKD. V lost 3 bases and J lost 9; bases outside the gene matches: 9. This CDR3 has 16 residues. The CDR3: CAISDRLAGVVGEQFF. The CDR3 nucleotides read TGTGCCATCAGTGACCGACTAGCGGGAGTAGTAGGTGAGCAGTTCTTC.

V gene TRBV27 combines with J gene TRBJ1-5; D is ambiguous. The CDR3 length is 13 residues. V was clipped by 3 bases and J by 6 bases, with 9 bases between them. Germline V gene lookup returns CDR1 MNHEY and CDR2 SMNVEV (reference sequence). The CDR3 coding sequence is TGTGCCAGCAGTTTGACGCCGGGTCAGCCCCAGCATTTT. Its translation is CASSLTPGQPQHF.